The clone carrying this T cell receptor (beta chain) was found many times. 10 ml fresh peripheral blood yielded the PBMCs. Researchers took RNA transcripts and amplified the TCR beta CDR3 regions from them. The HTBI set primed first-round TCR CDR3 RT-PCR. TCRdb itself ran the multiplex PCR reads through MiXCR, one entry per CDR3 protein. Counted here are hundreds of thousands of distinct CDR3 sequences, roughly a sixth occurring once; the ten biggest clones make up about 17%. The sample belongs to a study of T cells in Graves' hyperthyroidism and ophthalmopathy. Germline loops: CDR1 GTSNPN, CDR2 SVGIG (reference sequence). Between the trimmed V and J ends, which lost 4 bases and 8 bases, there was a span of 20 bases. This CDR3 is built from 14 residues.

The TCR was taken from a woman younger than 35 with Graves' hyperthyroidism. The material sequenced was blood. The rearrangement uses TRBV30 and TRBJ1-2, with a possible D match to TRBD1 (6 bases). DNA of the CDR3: TGTGCCTGGATGGCCTTAGGGGGACTCGAAGGCTACACCTTC. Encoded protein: CAWMALGGLEGYTF.